This TCR beta chain was found in a study of cytomegalovirus exposure and HLA in healthy donors. Study-level findings and limits: A prior analysis recorded that most TCR beta V segments were productive about 87% or about 30% of the time.

As concerns this clone: The antigen remains unidentified.

It was with 60 Vbeta and 13 Jbeta primers that the PCR ran. TCRdb's table, derived via immunoSEQ multiplex PCR, lists solely in-frame clones and lacks some. The sample contains 90,000 to 130,000 clones, over 60% of which appear only once. CDR1 is SGDLS and CDR2 is YYNGEE in the germline V gene. This CDR3 is 14 amino acids long. V lost 4 bases and J lost 1, with 12 bases in between. Input material: PBMCs. This clonotype was obtained from a woman under 30 in good health and CMV-seropositive. The rearrangement uses TRBV9 and TRBJ2-7; the D gene is possibly TRBD1 (6 bases). The CDR3 protein is CASSPQTGSYEQYF. DNA of the CDR3: TGTGCCAGCAGCCCCCAGACAGGTTCCTACGAGCAGTACTTC.